Below are 15 T cell receptor beta chains sequenced from a single sample in a study of shared clonotypes between healthy human individuals. The protocol was immunoSEQ multiplex PCR, while the TCRdb copy is restricted to in-frame clones and leaves out a portion. The top ten hold 0.057% of the sample, which has a few hundred thousand clones, more than 95% seen once. The sequenced material came from naive CD4+ T cells sorted from blood. Subset here: CD45RA+ positively selected. All receptors derive from a woman in her thirties in good health.

The genes are TRBV19 and TRBJ1-1, with D perhaps TRBD1 (5 bases). Germline V gives CDR1 LNHDA, CDR2 SQIVND (reference sequence). The CDR3 consists of 11 residues. V lost 7 bases to trimming and J lost 12 bases, with 15 bases between them. The CDR3 reads CASKGWGETFF. In DNA form, the CDR3 reads TGTGCCAGTAAGGGGTGGGGTGAGACTTTCTTT.

This sequence joins TRBV6-1 and TRBJ1-1; 7 positions match TRBD1. The junction had 1 base not matched to a gene; V was cut back by 0 bases and J by 0 bases. CDR3 length equals 15 residues. The germline V gene encodes CDR1 MNHNS and CDR2 SASEGT. The CDR3 DNA reads as TGTGCCAGCAGTGAAGCAGGGACAGTGAACACTGAAGCTTTCTTT. Translation: CASSEAGTVNTEAFF.

The V and J genes are TRBV27 and TRBJ2-7; TRBD2 matches at 7 bases. The length of the CDR3 is 18 residues. Trimming cost V 4 bases and J 5 bases; bases outside gene matches: 20. The germline gives CDR1 MNHEY, CDR2 SMNVEV (reference sequence). The CDR3 nucleotides are TGTGCCAGCAGTTCGGACTCTACTAGCGTCAGGTCCCGCCACGAGCAGTACTTC. It codes for CASSSDSTSVRSRHEQYF.

This clone appeared once. The gene calls are TRBV27 and TRBJ2-1, with 14 bases identical to TRBD2. The CDR3 is 15 residues long. Germline V gives CDR1 MNHEY, CDR2 SMNVEV (reference sequence). V was clipped by 8 bases and J by 6 bases; unmatched bases: 6. CDR3 in amino acids: CASATGLAGANEQFF. CDR3 DNA sequence: TGTGCCAGCGCCACGGGACTAGCGGGAGCCAATGAGCAGTTCTTC.

The chain has TRBV5-1 and TRBJ2-3, with 7 bases matching TRBD1. With V trimmed by 4 bases and J by 2 bases, 7 bases remained unmatched. This CDR3 comprises 15 residues. Germline values: CDR1 SGHRS, CDR2 YFSETQ. This CDR3 reads CASSRSDRDTDTQYF. The CDR3 coding sequence is TGCGCCAGCAGCCGATCAGACAGGGACACAGATACGCAGTATTTT.

V gene TRBV27 combines with J gene TRBJ2-3, with 8 bases aligning to TRBD2. V shed 7 bases, J shed 0 bases, and the junction held 15 bases outside the gene matches. CDR1 MNHEY and CDR2 SMNVEV come from the germline V gene (reference sequence). This CDR3 region has 18 residues. The CDR3, as DNA: TGTGCCAGCAAAGACGAGCGGGAGCCCGATTATAGCACAGATACGCAGTATTTT. This translates into CASKDEREPDYSTDTQYF.

V is TRBV2 and J is TRBJ2-2, with D possibly TRBD1 on 6 matching bases. Looked up from germline, CDR1 is SNHLY and CDR2 is FYNNEI. V lost 9 bases and J lost 7, with 18 bases in between. The CDR3 spans 14 residues. CDR3 residues: CARTGSTLSGELFF. The CDR3 DNA follows: TGTGCCAGGACAGGCTCTACCCTCAGCGGGGAGCTGTTTTTT. The entire variable domain, with the rest obtained from reference TRBV2 and TRBJ2-2, is as follows: EPEVTQTPSHQVTQMGQEVILRCVPISNHLYFYWYRQILGQKVEFLVSFYNNEISEKSEIFDDQFSVERPDGSNFTLKIRSTKLEDSAMYFCARTGSTLSGELFFGEGSRLTVL.

This sequence joins TRBV18 and TRBJ2-1; possible D gene TRBD1, 6 bases. Germline V gives CDR1 KGHSH, CDR2 LQKENI. Deletions cut 4 bases from V and 8 bases from J, with 15 bases between. The length of the CDR3 is 14 residues. This chain's CDR3 is CASSLQDRRDEQFF. The CDR3 DNA is TGTGCCAGCTCACTACAGGACAGACGGGATGAGCAGTTCTTC.

CDR3 protein: CASSSPFLGLGDTEAFF. The CDR3 region has the DNA TGTGCCAGCAGCTCCCCATTTTTAGGTCTGGGGGACACTGAAGCTTTCTTT. This chain joins TRBV7-2 and TRBJ1-1; the D gene is possibly TRBD1 (5 bases). Trimming stripped 4 bases from V and 3 bases from J, with 21 bases between. The CDR3 is 17 amino acids. CDR1 and CDR2 (germline): SGHTA, FQGNSA.

The CDR3 DNA is TGTGCCAGCAGTGTACGGGAGCGACAGTACTTC. Protein sequence: CASSVRERQYF. The chain links TRBV2 to TRBJ2-7, with D possibly TRBD2 on 6 matching bases. CDR3 length equals 11 residues. Trimming removed 4 bases at V and 10 bases at J, with 11 bases between. From germline, CDR1 is SNHLY and CDR2 FYNNEI.

The J gene is TRBJ2-1, the V gene TRBV5-4; 13 bases line up with TRBD2. CDR3 length equals 17 residues. Germline V gives CDR1 SGHNT, CDR2 YYREEE (reference sequence). The ends lost 2 bases at V and 11 bases at J; junction bases unmatched: 13. This chain's CDR3 is CASSFGMTSGRIVQQFF. The DNA for the CDR3 is TGTGCCAGCAGCTTTGGGATGACTAGCGGGAGGATCGTGCAGCAGTTCTTC.

This chain joins TRBV6-6 and TRBJ1-6; TRBD1 aligns across 9 bases. V trimming: 4 bases; J trimming: 4 bases; junction bases outside the gene matches: 5. CDR1 is MNHNY and CDR2 is SVGAGI in the germline V gene (reference sequence). This CDR3 spans 16 amino acids. CDR3 loop: CASSSDRGTYNSPLHF. The CDR3 DNA sequence: TGTGCCAGCAGTTCCGACAGGGGGACTTATAATTCACCCCTCCACTTT.

The chain couples TRBV19 to TRBJ1-5; a possible D gene is TRBD1 (6 bases). V lost 3 bases to trimming and J lost 3 bases, with 12 bases between them. Germline CDR1 is LNHDA and CDR2 is SQIVND (reference sequence). The CDR3 loop spans 15 amino acids. The CDR3 region has the DNA TGTGCCAGTAGTATTGTATGGACAGTCAATCAGCCCCAGCATTTT. Translated: CASSIVWTVNQPQHF.

The CDR3 here is CASSLPQGGNYGYTF. The CDR3 DNA is TGTGCCAGCAGTTTACCCCAGGGTGGTAACTATGGCTACACCTTC. V gene TRBV28 combines with J gene TRBJ1-2; a weak D match, TRBD1 (5 bases). Deletions cut 2 bases from V and 1 base from J, with 11 bases between. The germline CDR1 and CDR2 sequences are MDHEN and SYDVKM. The CDR3 spans 15 residues.

The chain joins TRBV7-3 to TRBJ2-1; a weak D match, TRBD1 (6 bases). The CDR3 contains 14 residues. Germline V CDR1 and CDR2: SGHTA, FQGTGA. V lost 9 bases and J lost 4, with 16 bases in between. CDR3 sequence reads: CARYREILYNEQFF. Written as DNA, the CDR3 is TGTGCCAGATACAGGGAGATCTTGTACAATGAGCAGTTCTTC.